These 29 T cell receptor beta chains were sequenced from one sample in a study of TIL therapy for anti-PD-1-resistant metastatic lung cancer. This was the immunoSEQ v3 assay. Libraries were prepared by immunoSEQ multiplex PCR; TCRdb keeps only in-frame clonotypes and omits some of them. Among under 20,000 clones listed, almost 80% were seen once. The time point is: pre-treatment sample, taken before nivolumab and TIL therapy. Sequencing was performed on blood, taken at baseline. The source is a person between 25 and 80 years old with non-small cell lung cancer.

V is TRBV7-9 and J is TRBJ2-7; D may be TRBD1 or TRBD2 (5 bases each). Germline CDR1 is SEHNR and CDR2 is FQNEAQ (reference sequence). V was cut by 0 bases and J by 3 bases, with 9 bases left in between. CDR3 length: 14 amino acids. The CDR3 sequence: CASSLAMGVYEQYF. The CDR3 DNA sequence: TGTGCCAGCAGCTTAGCGATGGGGGTCTACGAGCAGTACTTC.

The chain uses TRBV12-3 or TRBV12-4 and TRBJ1-2, with D possibly being TRBD1 (6 bases). The CDR3 has 12 amino acids. The ends were cut back, 6 bases at V and 4 bases at J, with 9 bases in the middle. The DNA of the CDR3 is TGTGCCAGCAGGGAGGACAGCTATGGCTACACCTTC. This gives the protein CASREDSYGYTF.

This clone was recorded only once. The J gene is TRBJ2-2, the V gene TRBV6-4, with 16 bases lining up with TRBD2. The CDR3 sequence is 24 residues long. Germline values: CDR1 MRHNA, CDR2 SNTAGT. Unmatched junction bases numbered 27, after V lost 2 bases and J lost 9 bases. The CDR3 sequence: CASSDPIAPGTSGRALSRVRELFF. Here the CDR3 DNA reads TGTGCCAGCAGTGACCCGATAGCTCCCGGGACTAGCGGGAGGGCGCTTTCTCGTGTACGGGAGCTGTTTTTT.

The genes are TRBV4-1 and TRBJ2-7, with 7 bases identical to TRBD1. The CDR3 extends over 15 amino acids. The V and J ends lost 1 base and 1 base, in that order; junction bases with no gene match: 4. CDR1 is MGHRA and CDR2 is YSYEKL in the germline V gene. CDR3 coding DNA: TGCGCCAGCAGCCAAGCCCAGGGACAGTCCTACGAGCAGTACTTC. This translates into CASSQAQGQSYEQYF.

The chain carries TRBV27 and TRBJ1-6; D unclear. Trimming took off 6 bases at V and 9 bases at J, with 12 bases between the two ends. This CDR3 spans 13 amino acids. The germline CDR1 and CDR2 sequences are MNHEY and SMNVEV (reference sequence). The chain's CDR3 is CASRVKGSSPLHF. The CDR3 DNA follows: TGTGCCAGCAGGGTAAAGGGCAGTTCACCCCTCCACTTT.

This clone was seen once. The rearrangement joins TRBV7-2 to TRBJ2-5, with 8 bases fitting TRBD1. With V trimmed by 5 bases and J by 5 bases, 4 bases remained unmatched. CDR1 is SGHTA and CDR2 is FQGNSA in the germline V gene. CDR3 length: 13 residues. The CDR3 region is CASSRDRLETQYF. The CDR3 DNA sequence: TGTGCCAGCAGCCGGGACAGGCTGGAGACCCAGTACTTC.

The chain couples TRBV7-9 to TRBJ2-3, with D perhaps assigned TRBD1 or TRBD2 (5 bases each). The ends were cut back, 6 bases at V and 6 bases at J, with 13 bases in the middle. This CDR3 has 13 amino acids. Germline V lookup: CDR1 SEHNR, CDR2 FQNEAQ (reference sequence). The CDR3 DNA reads TGTGCCAGCAGGGGGCTAGCTCCCGATACGCAGTATTTT. Encoded protein: CASRGLAPDTQYF.

The chain carries TRBV5-1 and TRBJ2-7; the D gene is possibly TRBD2 (5 bases). There are 15 residues in the CDR3. From germline, CDR1 is SGHRS and CDR2 YFSETQ. Between the trimmed V and J ends, which lost 0 bases and 6 bases, there was a span of 16 bases. The CDR3 coding sequence is TGCGCCAGCAGCTTGGATCCTAGCCCGAGTTCCGAGCAGTACTTC. This sequence encodes CASSLDPSPSSEQYF.

This chain uses TRBV5-1 with TRBJ1-2, with TRBD1 matching over 7 bases. The CDR3 covers 15 residues. The germline gives CDR1 SGHRS, CDR2 YFSETQ. Trimming cost V 0 bases and J 4 bases; bases outside gene matches: 6. The CDR3 DNA follows: TGCGCCAGCAGCTTGGAGGGGACAGTCTTCTATGGCTACACCTTC. Translated: CASSLEGTVFYGYTF.

This chain links TRBV7-2 with TRBJ2-1, with D hard to call. The germline V gene has CDR1 SGHTA and CDR2 FQGNSA. Trimming stripped 3 bases from V and 10 bases from J, with 10 bases between. The CDR3 runs to 12 residues. CDR3 nucleotides: TGTGCCAGCAGCTTCGAATTCCGCGAGCAGTTCTTC. Protein sequence: CASSFEFREQFF. Together with reference TRBV7-2 and TRBJ2-1, the CDR3 gives the full variable domain: GAGVSQSPSNKVTEKGKDVELRCDPISGHTALYWYRQSLGQGLEFLIYFQGNSAPDKSGLPSDRFSAERTGGSVSTLTIQRTQQEDSAVYLCASSFEFREQFFGPGTRLTVL.

The chain is built from TRBV5-1 and TRBJ2-2; D gene uncertain. Germline values: CDR1 SGHRS, CDR2 YFSETQ. V gave up 4 bases and J gave up 7 bases, with 14 bases separating them. The CDR3 has 14 residues. CDR3 in DNA: TGCGCCAGCAGCCCTGGATCGGTGAGCGGGGAGCTGTTTTTT. This gives the protein CASSPGSVSGELFF.

This clone appeared a single time. The chain carries TRBV5-4 and TRBJ2-3; TRBD2 aligns across 8 bases. Trimming at V came to 5 bases and at J to 5 bases, leaving 13 bases not matched to a gene. CDR1 is SGHNT and CDR2 is YYREEE in the germline V gene (reference sequence). The CDR3 covers 16 residues. The CDR3: CASSINRGGRVDTQYF. DNA for the CDR3: TGTGCCAGCAGTATAAACCGCGGGGGGCGAGTAGATACGCAGTATTTT.

The chain uses TRBV2 and TRBJ1-5; D remains unclear. CDR1 and CDR2 (germline): SNHLY, FYNNEI. This CDR3 comprises 13 residues. The V end lost 5 bases, the J end lost 2 bases, and 7 bases lay between the germline ends. The CDR3, as DNA: TGTGCCAGCAGTAGGGATCGCAATCAGCCCCAGCATTTT. Its translation is CASSRDRNQPQHF.

The V and J genes are TRBV9 and TRBJ2-3, with D maybe TRBD2 (6 bases). Trimming shortened V by 3 bases and J by 2 bases, and 13 bases separated the two germline ends. The CDR3 spans 15 residues. Germline CDR1 SGDLS, CDR2 YYNGEE. CDR3 DNA: TGTGCCAGCAGCGCCGGGGACTCATTCACAGATACGCAGTATTTT. This gives the protein CASSAGDSFTDTQYF.

This chain joins TRBV7-9 and TRBJ1-2; D might be TRBD1 (5 bases). Germline-derived CDR1 and CDR2 are SEHNR and FQNEAQ (reference sequence). CDR3 length equals 12 residues. Between the trimmed V and J ends, which lost 6 bases and 8 bases, there was a span of 13 bases. CDR3 DNA: TGTGCCAGCAGTCCTGACAGAAGGGGCTACACCTTC. It codes for CASSPDRRGYTF.

The V call is TRBV5-5, the J call TRBJ1-2; TRBD1 matches 7 bases. The V gene's germline CDR1 is SGHKS and CDR2 YYEKEE (reference sequence). There are 16 residues in the CDR3. Germline trimming cut 4 bases from V and 1 base from J; bases unmatched to any gene: 10. CDR3: CASSTIVGQFNYGYTF. The CDR3 DNA reads TGTGCCAGCAGCACCATAGTGGGACAGTTTAACTATGGCTACACCTTC.

The chain uses TRBV27 and TRBJ1-6, with TRBD1 as a possible D gene (6 bases). V gave up 4 bases and J gave up 5 bases, with 9 bases separating them. The CDR3 is made up of 14 amino acids. Germline CDR1 reads MNHEY; CDR2 reads SMNVEV (reference sequence). CDR3 in amino acids: CASSSGGNNSPLHF. For the CDR3, the DNA is TGTGCCAGCAGTTCCGGGGGCAATAATTCACCCCTCCACTTT.

The J gene is TRBJ2-7, the V gene TRBV6-6, with 7 positions matching TRBD1. Germline V CDR1 and CDR2: MNHNY, SVGAGI (reference sequence). The CDR3 contains 19 residues. V lost 6 bases to trimming and J lost 2 bases; unmatched junction nucleotides: 22. In DNA, the CDR3 is TGTGCCAGCAGCCGAGTATTGACAGGGTCAGAAGGGGTAGCCTACGAGCAGTACTTC. It encodes CASSRVLTGSEGVAYEQYF.

The V and J genes are TRBV28 and TRBJ2-5; TRBD2 matches 10 bases. There are 15 residues in the CDR3. The trim removed 2 bases at V and 5 bases at J, leaving 5 bases unmatched. Looked up from germline, CDR1 is MDHEN and CDR2 is SYDVKM. The chain's CDR3 is CASSLSSGGRETQYF. In DNA, the CDR3 is TGTGCCAGCAGTTTAAGTAGCGGGGGGCGGGAGACCCAGTACTTC.

This rearrangement joins TRBV5-1 to TRBJ2-7; no clear D gene. Looked up from germline, CDR1 is SGHRS and CDR2 is YFSETQ. Trimming removed 0 bases at V and 1 base at J, with 8 bases between. This CDR3 is built from 14 residues. The CDR3 region has the DNA TGCGCCAGCAGCTTGGCACAGAATTCCTACGAGCAGTACTTC. It yields the protein CASSLAQNSYEQYF. The whole variable domain, filled in from reference TRBV5-1 and TRBJ2-7, reads KAGVTQTPRYLIKTRGQQVTLSCSPISGHRSVSWYQQTPGQGLQFLFEYFSETQRNKGNFPGRFSGRQFSNSRSEMNVSTLELGDSALYLCASSLAQNSYEQYFGPGTRLTVT.

The gene calls are TRBV24-1 and TRBJ1-5; unclear D gene. Germline V CDR1 and CDR2: KGHDR, SFDVKD. Trimming removed 4 bases from V and 4 bases from J, with 10 bases in between. CDR3 size: 14 residues. The CDR3 spells CATSDPRGNQPQHF. The CDR3 DNA follows: TGTGCCACCAGTGACCCTCGGGGAAATCAGCCCCAGCATTTT.

The chain recombines TRBV20-1 with TRBJ1-4, with D unclear. V lost 3 bases and J lost 5, with 10 bases in between. Germline values: CDR1 DFQATT, CDR2 SNEGSKA (reference sequence). CDR3 length equals 13 residues. The CDR3 DNA follows: TGCAGTGCTAGTGAAGGCGTCAATGAAAAACTGTTTTTT. Amino acids: CSASEGVNEKLFF.

The chain employs TRBV19 and TRBJ1-2, with 7 bases fitting TRBD1. The CDR3 contains 15 residues. Germline V CDR1 and CDR2: LNHDA, SQIVND (reference sequence). Losses at the gene ends were 3 bases for V and 2 bases for J; bases not matched to a gene: 6. CDR3 nucleotides: TGTGCCAGTAGTATCTTCGGGACAGCGAACTATGGCTACACCTTC. Its protein is CASSIFGTANYGYTF.

The chain carries TRBV12-3 or TRBV12-4 and TRBJ2-2, with D unresolved. The CDR3 extends over 13 amino acids. V was pared by 5 bases and J by 6 bases, with 10 bases between. The CDR3 nucleotides are TGTGCCAGCAGTCCCCTCCCAGCCGGGGAGCTGTTTTTT. It encodes CASSPLPAGELFF.

The V and J genes are TRBV19 and TRBJ1-5; D remains unclear. This CDR3 contains 11 residues. V dropped 9 bases and J dropped 0 bases, with 3 bases sitting between them. Germline CDR1 LNHDA, CDR2 SQIVND (reference sequence). The CDR3 sequence is CASGSNQPQHF. The CDR3 DNA sequence: TGTGCCAGCGGTAGCAATCAGCCCCAGCATTTT.

This rearrangement joins TRBV10-2 to TRBJ1-1; D might be TRBD1 (5 bases). Deletions cut 0 bases from V and 1 base from J, with 6 bases between. Germline CDR1 and CDR2: WSHSY and SAAADI. This CDR3 has 14 residues. In nucleotides, the CDR3 is TGCGCCAGCAGTGAGTCTGGGGGGAACACTGAAGCTTTCTTT. It codes for CASSESGGNTEAFF.

Here the CDR3 DNA reads TGTGCCAGCTGGGACAGGGGGTTCGGGGAGACCCAGTACTTC. This encodes CASWDRGFGETQYF. This chain uses TRBV7-2 with TRBJ2-5, with 11 positions matching TRBD1. Per germline, CDR1 SGHTA and CDR2 FQGNSA. The CDR3 spans 14 residues. After removal of 8 bases from V and 5 bases from J, the junction contained 7 bases not matched to a gene. Using reference TRBV7-2 and TRBJ2-5 for the parts outside the CDR3, the full variable domain is GAGVSQSPSNKVTEKGKDVELRCDPISGHTALYWYRQSLGQGLEFLIYFQGNSAPDKSGLPSDRFSAERTGGSVSTLTIQRTQQEDSAVYLCASWDRGFGETQYFGPGTRLLVL.

This rearrangement joins TRBV10-2 to TRBJ2-7, with D tentatively TRBD1 (5 bases). Germline V CDR1 and CDR2: WSHSY, SAAADI. The CDR3 runs to 15 residues. V lost 7 bases and J 0 bases, leaving 16 bases between the germline ends. CDR3 nucleotide sequence: TGCGCCAGCATGTCCGTGGACACCCCCTCCTACGAGCAGTACTTC. Residues: CASMSVDTPSYEQYF.

V gene TRBV20-1 combines with J gene TRBJ2-3, with TRBD2 matching over 9 bases. The CDR3 runs to 15 residues. Germline V gives CDR1 DFQATT, CDR2 SNEGSKA (reference sequence). V gave up 3 bases and J gave up 4 bases; unmatched junction bases: 8. As DNA, the CDR3 is TGCAGTGCTAGTAGGCGGGGGGGTGGGCCAGATACGCAGTATTTT. It codes for CSASRRGGGPDTQYF.